A single sample is the source of the 21 T cell receptor beta chains below, sequenced in a study of T-cell reconstitution after alpha-beta-depleted transplantation in children. Using unique molecular identifiers, the investigators prepared the TCRbeta library. In TCRdb, the PCR reads were re-called with MiXCR into one record per CDR3 protein. The data hold about 240,000 distinct CDR3 sequences, with 20% to 30% observed a single time. The input for sequencing was PBMCs, taken before TCRalphabeta/CD19-depleted stem cell transplant. The source is a girl aged 2 to 10 with Fanconi anemia, due to receive a stem cell transplant.

This clonotype appeared many times. The chain couples TRBV12-5 to TRBJ1-1, with D unresolved. Per the germline V gene, CDR1 is LGHNT and CDR2 is FRNRAP. Trimming pared 3 bases from V and 3 bases from J, leaving 8 bases between. The CDR3 is 13 residues long. The CDR3 DNA reads as TGTGCTAGTGGTTTTACGGGATACACTGAAGCTTTCTTT. This codes for CASGFTGYTEAFF. Supplemented by reference TRBV12-5 and TRBJ1-1, the full variable domain reads DARVTQTPRHKVTEMGQEVTMRCQPILGHNTVFWYRQTMMQGLELLAYFRNRAPLDDSGMPKDRFSAEMPDATLATLKIQPSEPRDSAVYFCASGFTGYTEAFFGQGTRLTVV.

This clonotype has at least ten counts. This chain joins TRBV29-1 and TRBJ2-2; D is possibly TRBD1 (6 bases). With 4 bases removed from V and 4 bases from J, the gap between germline ends came to 16 bases. The CDR3 contains 15 residues. In germline, CDR1 is SQVTM, CDR2 ANQGSEA. CDR3 DNA sequence: TGCAGCGTTGGAGTAAACAGGGTTGGCACCGGGGAGCTGTTTTTT. It is translated as CSVGVNRVGTGELFF.

There are a few counts of this clonotype. The V and J genes are TRBV21-1 and TRBJ2-1; TRBD2 is the table's D call, not checked against the DNA. TRBV21-1 is assigned pseudogene status. This CDR3 has 18 residues. CDR3 amino acids: CASSKAILAGADHNEQFF. The CDR3 DNA reads as TGTGCCAGCAGCAAAGCGATACTAGCGGGAGCAGACCACAATGAGCAGTTCTTC.

This clonotype was counted at least ten times. V is TRBV25-1 and J is TRBJ1-2; D is possibly TRBD1 (6 bases). V gave up 6 bases and J gave up 7 bases, with 12 bases separating them. This CDR3 region has 12 residues. Germline CDR1 MGHDK, CDR2 SYGVNS. CDR3 nucleotide sequence: TGTGCCAGCAGCCCCACAGGGTTTGGCTACACCTTC. It specifies CASSPTGFGYTF.

This clonotype has only a few counts. The V call is TRBV28, the J call TRBJ1-1; D remains unclear. The V gene's germline CDR1 is MDHEN and CDR2 SYDVKM. The CDR3 is 12 residues long. V shed 3 bases and J shed 7 bases, with 9 bases lying between them. The CDR3 coding sequence is TGTGCCAGCAGTTTTGCGGGATTTGAAGCTTTCTTT. Amino acid sequence: CASSFAGFEAFF.

The J gene is TRBJ2-7, the V gene TRBV5-1; maybe TRBD1 (5 bases). This CDR3 is built from 15 residues. V was shortened by 0 bases and J by 1 base, with 11 bases between the two germline ends. CDR1 is SGHRS, CDR2 YFSETQ, per germline. This CDR3 reads CASSLASGLSYEQYF. CDR3 in DNA: TGCGCCAGCAGCTTGGCCTCAGGGCTATCCTACGAGCAGTACTTC.

The gene calls are TRBV2 and TRBJ2-1, with D perhaps TRBD1 or TRBD2 (5 bases each). Looked up from germline, CDR1 is SNHLY and CDR2 is FYNNEI. The CDR3 contains 11 residues. Between the trimmed V and J ends, which lost 7 bases and 9 bases, there was a span of 10 bases. CDR3 in amino acids: CASNWGFEQFF. The CDR3 nucleotides read TGTGCCAGCAACTGGGGGTTTGAGCAGTTCTTC.

The chain recombines TRBV18 with TRBJ2-1, with TRBD2 identical over 13 bases. Per the germline V gene, CDR1 is KGHSH and CDR2 is LQKENI. V shed 2 bases and J 7 bases; nucleotides not matched to a gene: 5. The length of the CDR3 is 16 residues. CDR3 amino acids: CASSPGLAGVRNEQFF. The CDR3 coding sequence is TGTGCCAGCTCACCAGGACTAGCGGGAGTGAGGAATGAGCAGTTCTTC.

In this sample, this clonotype turned up many times. This rearrangement joins TRBV7-3 to TRBJ2-1; D perhaps matches TRBD1 (6 bases). This CDR3 is built from 16 residues. Germline-derived CDR1 and CDR2 are SGHTA and FQGTGA. Trimming removed 3 bases at V and 2 bases at J, with 14 bases between. The CDR3 DNA is TGTGCCAGCAGCTTTGAGGGGGTAAACCCCTACAATGAGCAGTTCTTC. The encoded protein is CASSFEGVNPYNEQFF.

The rearrangement uses TRBV18 and TRBJ2-5; 7 nucleotides line up with TRBD2. Germline V gives CDR1 KGHSH, CDR2 LQKENI. The CDR3 sequence is 14 residues long. V lost 1 base and J lost 3; bases outside the gene matches: 2. The CDR3 DNA sequence: TGTGCCAGCTCACCACGGACTAGTGAAGAGACCCAGTACTTC. Amino acid sequence: CASSPRTSEETQYF.

The chain joins TRBV20-1 to TRBJ2-1, with 7 bases identical to TRBD2. Germline V gene data show CDR1 as DFQATT and CDR2 as SNEGSKA (reference sequence). The CDR3 consists of 14 residues. V shed 1 base and J 5 bases; nucleotides not matched to a gene: 5. In nucleotides, the CDR3 is TGCAGTGCTAGAGGGCTAGCGGACCACAATGAGCAGTTCTTC. Translated: CSARGLADHNEQFF.

In its sample, this clonotype was seen a few times. The V and J genes are TRBV28 and TRBJ2-2, with a possible D match to TRBD1 (6 bases). CDR1 and CDR2 (germline): MDHEN, SYDVKM. The CDR3 has 16 residues. The germline V and J ends were trimmed by 2 bases and 6 bases, with 16 bases remaining between them. The CDR3 sequence is CASSLISITGSGELFF. In DNA, the CDR3 is TGTGCCAGCAGTTTAATCAGCATTACAGGGTCCGGGGAGCTGTTTTTT.

At least ten counts were recorded for this clonotype. This rearrangement joins TRBV12-3 or TRBV12-4 to TRBJ1-3; no definite D call. CDR3 length equals 15 residues. V gave up 3 bases and J gave up 8 bases, with 17 bases separating them. The CDR3 region has the DNA TGTGCCAGCAGTTTCGTCGCGTTAGCACGGGACACCATATATTTT. This gives the protein CASSFVALARDTIYF.

The rearrangement uses TRBV12-3 or TRBV12-4 and TRBJ1-1; D is perhaps TRBD1 (6 bases). The V and J ends lost 5 bases and 3 bases respectively, with 19 bases between them. The CDR3 length is 16 residues. CDR3 residues: CASSPRDTFWDTEAFF. The CDR3 nucleotides are TGTGCCAGCAGTCCCCGGGACACTTTTTGGGACACTGAAGCTTTCTTT.

This clonotype was found a few times. The V call is TRBV12-3 or TRBV12-4, the J call TRBJ2-7, with D maybe TRBD2 (6 bases). With 6 bases removed from V and 5 bases from J, the gap between germline ends came to 11 bases. CDR3 length: 12 amino acids. CDR3 nucleotides: TGTGCCAGCAGCGGGAGTTCCCACGAGCAGTACTTC. As protein: CASSGSSHEQYF.

This clonotype was seen many times. In nucleotides, the CDR3 is TGTGCCAGCAGTTACTCCGGGGCAGGGGAGGGACGTTCCTACGAGCAGTACTTC. The encoded protein is CASSYSGAGEGRSYEQYF. The chain joins TRBV28 to TRBJ2-7; weak D call: TRBD2 (7 bases). This CDR3 region has 18 residues. The ends were cut back, 4 bases at V and 1 base at J, with 23 bases in the middle. From germline, CDR1 is MDHEN and CDR2 SYDVKM.

This clonotype appeared a few times. V usage is TRBV6-1 and J usage is TRBJ2-5, with D tentatively TRBD1 or TRBD2 (7 bases each). Germline lookup yields CDR1 MNHNS and CDR2 SASEGT. This CDR3 has 14 residues. Trimming removed 6 bases from V and 4 bases from J, with 15 bases in between. The CDR3 nucleotides are TGTGCCAGCAGCCTCAGGGGGGGGTTAGAGACCCAGTACTTC. This encodes CASSLRGGLETQYF.

This clonotype has just a few counts. The chain combines TRBV27 with TRBJ2-2; D uncertain. The CDR3 loop spans 13 amino acids. V lost 1 base and J lost 3, with 3 bases in between. CDR1 MNHEY and CDR2 SMNVEV come from the germline V gene (reference sequence). The CDR3 loop reads CASSLWHTGELFF. As DNA, the CDR3 is TGTGCCAGCAGTTTATGGCACACCGGGGAGCTGTTTTTT.

This clonotype was seen a handful of times. This sequence joins TRBV20-1 and TRBJ2-5, with 9 nucleotides matching TRBD2. V was pared by 3 bases and J by 5 bases, with 4 bases of the junction left unmatched. The CDR3 totals 13 residues. Germline V gene sequence: CDR1 DFQATT, CDR2 SNEGSKA (reference sequence). The CDR3 loop reads CSASFAGGETQYF. The DNA for the CDR3 is TGCAGTGCTAGTTTTGCGGGGGGGGAGACCCAGTACTTC.

There are many counts of this clonotype. The chain carries TRBV29-1 and TRBJ2-7; D uncertain. Germline CDR1 SQVTM, CDR2 ANQGSEA. There are 15 residues in the CDR3. Trimming cost V 1 base and J 2 bases, with 15 bases left between them. The CDR3 spells CSVEGLDGSTYEQYF. As DNA, the CDR3 is TGCAGCGTTGAAGGCTTGGACGGCTCAACCTACGAGCAGTACTTC.

The chain employs TRBV7-3 and TRBJ2-1; D may be TRBD2 (5 bases). Germline-derived CDR1 and CDR2 are SGHTA and FQGTGA. The CDR3 has 13 amino acids. The V end lost 1 base, the J end lost 7 bases, and 8 bases lay between the germline ends. CDR3 region: CASSLMSGNEQFF. DNA of the CDR3: TGTGCCAGCAGCTTAATGTCGGGAAATGAGCAGTTCTTC. Looking up the rest from reference TRBV7-3 and TRBJ2-1 gives the full variable domain: GAGVSQTPSNKVTEKGKYVELRCDPISGHTALYWYRQSLGQGPEFLIYFQGTGAADDSGLPNDRFFAVRPEGSVSTLKIQRTERGDSAVYLCASSLMSGNEQFFGPGTRLTVL.